This TCR beta chain was sequenced during a study of cytomegalovirus exposure and HLA in healthy donors (TCRdb year 2017). For the study in its entirety: An earlier analysis of roughly 570 of the donors reported approximately 260 Gb of sequence data and some 110 million unique TCR beta sequences obtained from around 170 million T cells. Roughly 290 gigabases of sequencing data and roughly 80 million unique TCR sequences made up an early release that covered nearly 650 HLA-typed donors. Of the roughly 400 genotyped donors, approximately 83% fell in the genetic ancestry cluster associated with self-reported Caucasian donors. The study was designed to test whether signatures of past pathogen exposure could be identified by cataloging public T cell receptors. Using immunosequencing, the study profiled T cell repertoires from about 650 subjects and related those repertoires to cytomegalovirus serostatus. In addition to the first cohort of roughly 700 subjects, a separate validation cohort of 100 to 150 different subjects was used. To predict cytomegalovirus infection status, the study brought together high-throughput TCR immunosequencing, statistical association of individual TCRs with disease status, and machine learning. A later analysis re-examined previously published TCR beta repertoires from several hundred donors and added high-resolution HLA genotyping to investigate patterns of TCR occurrence. Rather than using new phenotypic data, the later analysis identified candidate immune exposures from TCR beta sequences and from how often those sequences occurred across donors. An earlier analysis of several hundred of the donors used high-throughput TCR beta sequencing to judge whether each TCR beta V gene segment behaved as functional or pseudogenic. Donor age, sex, ethnicity and CMV serostatus were collected together with the repertoire data. A later genetic analysis used genome-wide SNP genotypes for 398 of the 666 donors, treating that subset as a discovery cohort. Every repertoire in the discovery cohort had been generated on one and the same sequencing platform. HLA typing covered class I and class II loci at four-digit resolution. The number of typed donors differed by locus: roughly 629-640 for A, B, C, DRB1 and DQB1; 522 for DQA1; some 590 for DPA1; and about 470 for DPB1. Several DR-DQ haplotypes were treated as single units for association and clustering because of strong linkage in the cohort. Among about 360 genotyped donors of the cohort, an average of roughly 240,000 unique TCR beta nucleotide sequences were sequenced per donor, approximately 20% of them non-productive. General conclusions and limits of the study: Some 16 rarely observed V segments, including chromosome 9 orphons, were excluded from the earlier analysis of almost 600 of the donors because counts were too low. Some IMGT-functional V segments, including TRBV6-2 and TRBV6-3, could not be distinguished by the 87-base-pair reads and were therefore excluded. The presence/absence analyses assumed that sequencing depth was roughly uniform across donors, and that assumption may not be true. Because HLA typing was unavailable for some donors at each locus, only the typed subset was used in association tests. In an earlier analysis of more than 500 of the donors, most TCR beta V segments appeared in productive rearrangements about 90% or about 30% of the time, broadly matching IMGT annotations. In this cohort, only TCR beta chains were sequenced, and detectable features were limited by the absence of alpha or paired-chain data. The authors suggested that the approach could potentially be extended to other disease states and immunological phenotypes. In a later genetic analysis, a missense DCLRE1C variant was associated with V-gene and J-gene trimming of TCR beta chains, and the association was replicated in an independent cohort. In a later analysis, the rate of TCR association differed among HLA loci, with DRB1 alleles having the most associated TCRs and HLA-C alleles having the fewest. The only immune exposure information available for the cohort was CMV serostatus. Across donors, most TCR sequences were observed very rarely, whereas some public TCRs were present in many individuals. Specific HLA alleles were associated with 15,000 to 20,000 TCR beta sequences at a false discovery rate of 0.05 in a later analysis. A later analysis found that most CMV-associated TCR beta chains appeared HLA-restricted, with HLA associations seemingly driven largely by CMV exposure. Compared with the roughly 670-donor mean, donors in an Asian-associated ancestry cluster had fewer N-insertions in productive TCRs, according to a later genetic analysis. In the study, roughly 160 TCR beta chains were listed as associated with cytomegalovirus. The classifier was reported to diagnose cytomegalovirus status with high specificity and sensitivity in both the original cohort and the validation cohort. When HLA alleles, especially DR and DQ, strongly co-occurred, TCR associations were difficult to assign to individual alleles. Correlated functional status among segregating V segments might reflect linkage disequilibrium, but an unknown experimental factor could not be ruled out. A few of the identified cytomegalovirus-associated TCR beta chains were confirmed in vitro to be specific for cytomegalovirus antigens. In a later analysis, HLA-associated TCR beta chains were found to be more clonally expanded and to have lower generation probabilities than equally common non-associated chains. A later analysis reported that several top co-occurrence clusters appeared linked to parvovirus B19, influenza, CMV and Epstein-Barr virus. A further reported finding was that TCR beta sequences accurately predicted the HLA-A and HLA-B alleles for most subjects in the first cohort. The sequencing pipeline was judged likely to have produced a cluster of highly shared sequence variants as a technical artifact.

The CDR3 contains 15 residues, cysteine and phenylalanine counted. Just CDR3 DNA is preserved here, 45 bases in frame from base 1. Per the germline V gene, SNHLY is the CDR1 and FYNNEI is the CDR2. Trimmed from V: 6 bases; trimmed from J: 4 bases; junction bases lacking a gene match: 7. The library was prepared using the immunoSEQ multiplex PCR assay. For the multiplex PCR, a mixture combining 60 forward primers for TCR Vbeta segments and 13 reverse primers for TCR Jbeta segments was used. The CDR3 region of rearranged TCR beta genes was amplified from genomic DNA by a multiplex PCR assay. Amplified TCR beta libraries were sequenced as 87-base-pair reads on the Illumina HiSeq System. On the study's bioinformatics: A later analysis tallied roughly 80 million unique TCR beta chains across the 666 repertoires, and some 12 million of those chains were shared by two or more donors. Raw reads were error-corrected and collapsed into unique sequences with a nearest-neighbor algorithm that merged closely related sequences to remove PCR and sequencing errors. Alignment of CDR3 sequences to IMGT reference sequences was used to assign V, D and J gene segments. Each retained sequence needed at least a six-nucleotide match to both a V gene segment and a J gene segment. Rearrangements were called productive when the CDR3 lacked stop codons and stayed in frame with V and J; all others were non-productive. Following IMGT convention, CDR3 was defined as the stretch from the second conserved V-encoded cysteine up to the conserved J-encoded phenylalanine. The earlier analysis of about 610 of the donors excluded sequences that lacked an unambiguous match to a single V gene segment. An earlier analysis of a few hundred of the donors called V segments functional above 56.7% productive rearrangements and segregating when the between-donor standard deviation exceeded 5%. To diagnose cytomegalovirus status from the catalog of TCR beta chain sequences, a statistical classification framework was built. A later analysis assigned V and J genes by comparing TCR nucleotide sequences with IMGT/GENE-DB human TR gene sequences. A later analysis assigned CDR3 sequences and most-parsimonious VDJ recombination scenarios with the TCRdist pipeline. In a later analysis, each TCR beta chain was defined by its CDR3 amino acid sequence together with its V-gene family, and reads without a unique V-gene family were excluded. A later analysis removed 500 to 600 highly shared, low-generation-probability nucleotide sequences to deal with suspected cross-contamination and a sequencing artifact. In a later analysis, a clonal expansion index for each public chain was calculated from normalized within-repertoire ranks of inferred template counts. In a later analysis, generation probabilities were computed using a VDJ recombination model fitted to out-of-frame rearrangements, and the results were checked against IGoR. Hypergeometric tests were used in a later analysis to score TCR-TCR, TCR-HLA and TCR-CMV co-occurrence, with a repertoire-size bias correction applied to the TCR pairs. In a later analysis, false discovery rates were estimated by permuting HLA or CMV assignments 20 times. In a later analysis, co-occurring TCRs were grouped using DBSCAN, with TCRdist sequence similarity added in when clustering inside HLA-allele-positive subsets. Co-occurrence clustering excluded repertoires with fewer than 30,000 or more than 120,000 public chains, plus five with anomalous nucleotide sharing. In TCRdb, the immuneACCESS table is reduced to in-frame sequences with V and J assigned. These tables do not hold every clone; where another copy was compared, an unresolved V gene accounts for under half, and the others remain unexplained. V and J calls and clone size are given by that table; D and trimming were obtained from the DNA. In all, the sample holds about 130,000 clones, and approximately 70% of those were seen once. 1.5% to 2% of the sample belongs to the ten largest clones.

In total, over 600 healthy bone marrow donors made up the cohort. At the time of sampling, every cohort member was nominally healthy, though immune exposures that went unrecorded were likely present. CMV serostatus was recorded as positive for 289 and negative for about 55% of the roughly 700 cohort members, whereas no CMV serostatus was recorded for the donor in question. A peripheral blood sample was provided by each donor, and peripheral blood mononuclear cells were used for TCR beta sequencing. The Qiagen DNeasy Blood Extraction Kit was used to extract genomic DNA from the blood cell samples. Comments on this clone: It has no known antigen specificity. The record has no base qualities; no much larger clone is one base away.

The sequence is built from TRBV2 and TRBJ1-5, with TRBD1 matching 9 junction bases. The sequenced material came from PBMCs. This receptor was obtained from a human donor in good health. The DNA sequence reads TGTGCCAGCAGACCCGGGACAGGGCATAATCAGCCCCAGCATTTT. Its protein is CASRPGTGHNQPQHF. The variable domain in full, with residues beyond the CDR3 obtained from the reference TRBV2 and TRBJ1-5 genes, is EPEVTQTPSHQVTQMGQEVILRCVPISNHLYFYWYRQILGQKVEFLVSFYNNEISEKSEIFDDQFSVERPDGSNFTLKIRSTKLEDSAMYFCASRPGTGHNQPQHFGDGTRLSIL.